The next 8 T cell receptor beta chains were all read from a single sample in a study of T cell responses to AZD1222 COVID-19 vaccine. The protocol was immunoSEQ multiplex PCR, while the TCRdb copy is restricted to in-frame clones and leaves out a portion. The sample lists some 130,000 clones, 91% occurring once. The specimen was peripheral blood, collected 28 days after the second AZD1222 dose. These receptors all stem from an adult who received the AZD1222 COVID-19 vaccine.

This sequence joins TRBV28 and TRBJ1-2, with 10 positions matching TRBD1. The CDR3 consists of 13 residues. CDR1 is MDHEN and CDR2 is SYDVKM in the germline V gene. The V and J ends lost 6 bases and 10 bases, in that order; junction bases with no gene match: 8. Here the CDR3 reads CASRLGTGVVYTF. CDR3 DNA sequence: TGTGCCAGCAGGCTCGGGACAGGGGTAGTCTACACCTTC.

The chain uses TRBV4-3 and TRBJ2-5; possible D gene TRBD2, 5 bases. This CDR3 region has 15 residues. Trimming removed 0 bases from V and 2 bases from J, with 10 bases in between. In germline, CDR1 is LGHNA, CDR2 YSLEER. CDR3 protein: CASSQDHRGQETQYF. The CDR3 DNA follows: TGCGCCAGCAGCCAAGATCACCGGGGACAAGAGACCCAGTACTTC.

This chain joins TRBV19 and TRBJ1-1, with 9 bases aligning to TRBD1. V dropped 8 bases and J dropped 2; count of bases not matched to a gene: 3. CDR1 and CDR2 (germline): LNHDA, SQIVND (reference sequence). There are 13 residues in the CDR3. The chain's CDR3 is CASRGQGNTEAFF. The DNA for the CDR3 is TGTGCCAGTCGGGGACAGGGTAACACTGAAGCTTTCTTT.

This clone showed up just a few times. This chain links TRBV15 with TRBJ1-2; D is possibly TRBD1 (5 bases). Germline values: CDR1 LNHNV, CDR2 YYDKDF (reference sequence). V lost 0 bases, J lost 2 bases, and 7 bases lay in between. This CDR3 has 14 amino acids. This CDR3 is CATSRDPGNYGYTF. DNA of the CDR3: TGTGCCACCAGCAGAGATCCAGGGAACTATGGCTACACCTTC. Based on the CDR3 plus reference TRBV15 and TRBJ1-2, the full variable domain is DAMVIQNPRYQVTQFGKPVTLSCSQTLNHNVMYWYQQKSSQAPKLLFHYYDKDFNNEADTPDNFQSRRPNTSFCFLDIRSPGLGDTAMYLCATSRDPGNYGYTFGSGTRLTVV.

The gene calls are TRBV14 and TRBJ1-1, with unresolved D. Germline CDR1 is SGHDN and CDR2 is FVKESK. The CDR3 covers 12 residues. Trimming took 4 bases from V and 6 from J, leaving 9 bases between them. The CDR3: CASSPPDAEAFF. CDR3 DNA: TGTGCCAGCAGCCCCCCGGACGCTGAAGCTTTCTTT. The variable domain in full, completed from reference TRBV14 and TRBJ1-1, reads EAGVTQFPSHSVIEKGQTVTLRCDPISGHDNLYWYRRVMGKEIKFLLHFVKESKQDESGMPNNRFLAERTGGTYSTLKVQPAELEDSGVYFCASSPPDAEAFFGQGTRLTVV.

This chain connects TRBV19 to TRBJ2-2; D remains ambiguous. V lost 3 bases, J lost 3 bases, and 8 bases lay in between. Germline V gives CDR1 LNHDA, CDR2 SQIVND (reference sequence). This CDR3 has 14 amino acids. CDR3 DNA: TGTGCCAGTAGTATGATTGGGTACACCGGGGAGCTGTTTTTT. This gives the protein CASSMIGYTGELFF.

The J gene is TRBJ2-1, the V gene TRBV7-9; TRBD1 might be the D (6 bases). The CDR3 is 15 amino acids. Looked up from germline, CDR1 is SEHNR and CDR2 is FQNEAQ (reference sequence). Trimming cost V 3 bases and J 5 bases, with 14 bases left between them. The CDR3 DNA follows: TGTGCCAGCAGCTTTTCCATCGGGACACACAATGAGCAGTTCTTC. Translating gives CASSFSIGTHNEQFF.

The V call is TRBV10-3, the J call TRBJ1-5, with no clear D. Germline CDR1 ENHRY, CDR2 SYGVKD. This CDR3 contains 14 residues. V was trimmed by 1 base and J by 1 base, leaving 5 bases between them. DNA of the CDR3: TGTGCCATCAGTGAGTTCGAGAGCAATCAGCCCCAGCATTTT. It codes for CAISEFESNQPQHF.